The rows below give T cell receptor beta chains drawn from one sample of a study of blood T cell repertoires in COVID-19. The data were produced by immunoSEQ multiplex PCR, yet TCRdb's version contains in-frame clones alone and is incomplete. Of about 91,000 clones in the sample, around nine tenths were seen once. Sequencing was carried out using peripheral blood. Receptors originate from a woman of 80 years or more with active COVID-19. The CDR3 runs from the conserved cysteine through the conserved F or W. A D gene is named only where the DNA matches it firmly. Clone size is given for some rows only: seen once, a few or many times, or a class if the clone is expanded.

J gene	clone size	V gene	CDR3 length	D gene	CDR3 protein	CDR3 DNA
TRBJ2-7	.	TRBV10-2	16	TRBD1	CASSEPPGQVSYEQYF	TGCGCCAGCAGTGAGCCCCCGGGACAGGTTTCCTACGAGCAGTACTTC
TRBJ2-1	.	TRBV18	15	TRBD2	CASSPEREGRNEQFF	TGTGCCAGCTCACCAGAGCGGGAGGGCCGCAATGAGCAGTTCTTC
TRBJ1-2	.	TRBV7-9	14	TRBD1	CASGGTGGDYGYTF	TGTGCCAGCGGGGGGACAGGGGGCGACTATGGCTACACCTTC
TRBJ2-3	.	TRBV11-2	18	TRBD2	CASSRWGVAGSNTDTQYF	TGTGCCAGCAGCCGTTGGGGGGTAGCGGGAAGCAACACAGATACGCAGTATTTT
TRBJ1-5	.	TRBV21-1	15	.	CASSPGGRVNQPQHF	TGTGCCAGCAGCCCGGGGGGGCGCGTCAATCAGCCCCAGCATTTT
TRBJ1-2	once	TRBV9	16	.	CASSVSGLGIIGGYTF	TGTGCCAGCAGCGTATCAGGGTTGGGAATTATAGGAGGCTACACCTTC
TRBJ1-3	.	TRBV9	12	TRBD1	CASSPQGGTIYF	TGTGCCAGCAGCCCCCAGGGGGGCACCATATATTTT
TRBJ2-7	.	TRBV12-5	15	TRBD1	CASGLVPGQSYEQYF	TGTGCTAGTGGTTTGGTACCGGGACAGTCCTACGAGCAGTACTTC
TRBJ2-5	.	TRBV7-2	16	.	CASSTNRGFTQETQYF	TGTGCCAGCAGCACAAATAGGGGGTTCACTCAAGAGACCCAGTACTTC
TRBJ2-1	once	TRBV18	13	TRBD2	CASSPSGRGEQFF	TGTGCCAGCTCACCAAGCGGGAGGGGCGAGCAGTTCTTC
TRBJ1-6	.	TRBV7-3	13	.	CASSAQGGSPLHF	TGTGCCAGCAGCGCACAGGGTGGGTCACCCCTCCACTTT
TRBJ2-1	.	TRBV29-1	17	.	CSARPILTGRLAWVRVF	TGCAGCGCCCGACCCATTCTGACAGGTCGGCTGGCGTGGGTGAGGGTCTTC
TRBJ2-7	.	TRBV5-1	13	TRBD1	CASSPTLQGKQYF	TGCGCCAGCAGCCCTACCCTACAGGGGAAGCAGTACTTC
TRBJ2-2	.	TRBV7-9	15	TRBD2	CASSHRGTNGGELFF	TGTGCCAGCAGCCACCGCGGGACTAACGGCGGGGAGCTGTTTTTT
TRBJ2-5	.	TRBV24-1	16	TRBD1	CATSDSPTGGQETQYF	TGTGCCACCAGTGATTCCCCAACAGGGGGCCAAGAGACCCAGTACTTC
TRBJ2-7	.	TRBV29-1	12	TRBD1	CSVRTGGMEQYF	TGCAGCGTTAGGACAGGGGGTATGGAGCAGTACTTC
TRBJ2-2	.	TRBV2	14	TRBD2	CASSSSGTGGELFF	TGTGCCAGCAGTTCTAGCGGGACGGGCGGGGAGCTGTTTTTT
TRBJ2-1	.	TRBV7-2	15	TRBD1	CASSLGQGAYNEQFF	TGTGCCAGCAGCTTAGGTCAGGGGGCTTACAATGAGCAGTTCTTC
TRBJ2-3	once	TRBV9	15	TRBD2	CASNKGLAAPDTQYF	TGTGCCAGCAACAAGGGACTAGCGGCCCCAGATACGCAGTATTTT
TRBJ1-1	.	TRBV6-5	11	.	CASVLDSEAFF	TGTGCCAGCGTCTTAGACAGTGAAGCTTTCTTT
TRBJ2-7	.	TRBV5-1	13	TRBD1	CASSWTGSYEQYF	TGCGCCAGCAGCTGGACAGGGTCCTACGAGCAGTACTTC
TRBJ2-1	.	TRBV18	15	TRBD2	CASSPASGSYNEQFF	TGTGCCAGCTCACCGGCTAGCGGGAGCTACAATGAGCAGTTCTTC
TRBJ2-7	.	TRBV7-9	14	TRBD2	CASSPSGRTHEQYF	TGTGCCAGCAGCCCCAGCGGGAGAACCCACGAGCAGTACTTC
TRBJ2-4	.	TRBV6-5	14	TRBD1	CASSFTGVTNIQYF	TGTGCCAGCAGTTTTACAGGGGTTACAAACATTCAGTACTTC
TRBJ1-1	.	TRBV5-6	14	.	CASSFPFGNTEAFF	TGTGCCAGCAGCTTCCCATTCGGGAACACTGAAGCTTTCTTT
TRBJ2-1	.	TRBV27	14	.	CASSWAFTGNEQFF	TGTGCCAGCAGTTGGGCCTTTACGGGGAATGAGCAGTTCTTC
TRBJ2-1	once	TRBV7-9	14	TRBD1	CASSLMGQRNEQFF	TGTGCCAGCAGCTTAATGGGACAGAGAAATGAGCAGTTCTTC
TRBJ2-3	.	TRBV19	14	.	CASSRGSGSDTQYF	TGTGCCAGTAGTCGGGGGTCGGGGTCAGATACGCAGTATTTT
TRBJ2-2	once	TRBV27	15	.	CASSFGSGGAGELFF	TGTGCCAGCAGTTTCGGTTCCGGGGGAGCGGGGGAGCTGTTTTTT
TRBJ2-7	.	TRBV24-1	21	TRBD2	CATSDLQIPHITSGRGYEQYF	TGTGCCACCAGTGATTTGCAAATCCCCCATATAACTAGCGGGAGGGGATACGAGCAGTACTTC
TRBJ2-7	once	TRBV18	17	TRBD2	CASSHPTTGTTVCEQYF	TGTGCCAGCTCGCACCCCACGACCGGGACTACAGTATGCGAGCAGTACTTC
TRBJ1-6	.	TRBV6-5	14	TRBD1	CASRLGQENSPLHF	TGTGCCAGCAGGCTTGGACAGGAAAATTCACCCCTCCACTTT
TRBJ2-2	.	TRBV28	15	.	CASSLSGINTGELFF	TGTGCCAGCAGTTTATCAGGGATTAACACCGGGGAGCTGTTTTTT
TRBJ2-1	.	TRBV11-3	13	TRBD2	CASSFRGGREQFF	TGTGCCAGCAGCTTCCGCGGGGGTAGGGAGCAGTTCTTC
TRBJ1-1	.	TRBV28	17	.	CASSSPRVSSVGTEAFF	TGTGCCAGCAGTTCCCCGAGGGTCTCTAGCGTAGGCACTGAAGCTTTCTTT
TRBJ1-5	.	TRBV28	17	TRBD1	CASSLRGPSRSNQPQHF	TGTGCCAGCAGTCTCAGGGGGCCTTCCCGAAGCAATCAGCCCCAGCATTTT
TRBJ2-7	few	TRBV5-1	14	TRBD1	CASSFTGGSAEQYF	TGCGCCAGCAGCTTTACAGGGGGCTCCGCCGAGCAGTACTTC
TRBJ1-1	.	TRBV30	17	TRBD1	CAWSSDRGPAVNTEAFF	TGTGCCTGGAGCTCAGACAGGGGGCCGGCCGTGAACACTGAAGCTTTCTTT
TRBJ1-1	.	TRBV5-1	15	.	CASSLVGTGDTEAFF	TGCGCCAGCAGCTTGGTGGGCACGGGGGACACTGAAGCTTTCTTT
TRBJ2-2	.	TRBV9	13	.	CASSVKGAGELFF	TGTGCCAGCAGCGTTAAAGGGGCCGGGGAGCTGTTTTTT
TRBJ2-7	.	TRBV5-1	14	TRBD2	CASSSGTSPSEQYF	TGCGCCAGCAGCTCCGGGACTAGCCCCTCCGAGCAGTACTTC
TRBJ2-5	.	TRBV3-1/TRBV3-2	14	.	CASSHTLTSETQYF	TGTGCCAGCAGCCACACCCTAACGTCGGAGACCCAGTACTTC
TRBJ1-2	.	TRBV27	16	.	CASSLSGWGRNYGYTF	TGTGCCAGCAGTTTATCAGGTTGGGGCCGTAACTATGGCTACACCTTC
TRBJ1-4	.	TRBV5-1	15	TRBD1	CASSAGQGTNEKLFF	TGCGCCAGCAGTGCTGGACAGGGGACTAATGAAAAACTGTTTTTT
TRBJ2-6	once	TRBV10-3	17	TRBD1	CAISPGQGPAGANVLTF	TGTGCCATCAGTCCGGGACAGGGACCAGCTGGGGCCAACGTCCTGACTTTC
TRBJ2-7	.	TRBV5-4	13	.	CASSTSTSYEQYF	TGTGCCAGCAGCACCTCAACTTCCTACGAGCAGTACTTC
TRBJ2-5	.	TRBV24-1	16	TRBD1	CATSDFGTGSSETQYF	TGTGCCACCAGTGATTTTGGGACAGGGAGTTCGGAGACCCAGTACTTC
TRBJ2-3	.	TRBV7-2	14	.	CASSFGTLTDTQYF	TGTGCCAGCAGCTTCGGGACACTCACAGATACGCAGTATTTT
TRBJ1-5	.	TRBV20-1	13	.	CSASRRGNQPQHF	TGCAGTGCTAGTAGACGGGGGAATCAGCCCCAGCATTTT
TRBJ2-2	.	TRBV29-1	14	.	CSGLGTRNTGELFF	TGCAGCGGGTTAGGGACTCGGAACACCGGGGAGCTGTTTTTT
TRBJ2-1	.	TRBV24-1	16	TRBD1	CATSDGGQGARFEQFF	TGTGCCACCAGTGACGGTGGACAGGGGGCGCGGTTTGAGCAGTTCTTC
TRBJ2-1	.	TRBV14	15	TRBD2	CASSSLAGGQGEQFF	TGTGCCAGCAGTTCCCTAGCGGGAGGGCAGGGTGAGCAGTTCTTC
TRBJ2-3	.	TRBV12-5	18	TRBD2	CASGLRVTSGPQGHTQYF	TGTGCTAGTGGTTTGAGGGTTACTAGCGGCCCTCAAGGGCATACGCAGTATTTT
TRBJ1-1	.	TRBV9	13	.	CASGLRGNTEAFF	TGTGCCAGTGGACTTCGGGGGAACACTGAAGCTTTCTTT
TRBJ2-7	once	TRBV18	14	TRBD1	CASSPGTDSYEQYF	TGTGCCAGCTCACCAGGGACAGATTCCTACGAGCAGTACTTC